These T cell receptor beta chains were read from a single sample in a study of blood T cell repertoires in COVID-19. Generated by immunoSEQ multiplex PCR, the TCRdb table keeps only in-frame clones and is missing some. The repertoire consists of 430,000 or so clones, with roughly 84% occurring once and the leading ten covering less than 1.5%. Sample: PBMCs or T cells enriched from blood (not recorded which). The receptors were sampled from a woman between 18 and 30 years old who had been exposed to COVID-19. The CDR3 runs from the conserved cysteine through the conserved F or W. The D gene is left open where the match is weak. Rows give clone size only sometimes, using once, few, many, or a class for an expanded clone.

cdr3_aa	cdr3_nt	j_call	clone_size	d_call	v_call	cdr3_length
CASSPGTSGMGEQYF	TGTGCCAGCAGTCCCGGGACTAGCGGGATGGGCGAGCAGTACTTC	TRBJ2-7	NA	TRBD2	TRBV27	15
CATSDSDRGLYNEQFF	TGTGCCACCAGTGACAGCGACAGGGGGCTTTACAATGAGCAGTTCTTC	TRBJ2-1	NA	TRBD1	TRBV24-1	16
CASSMGGSWNEQYF	TGTGCCAGTAGTATGGGTGGGAGTTGGAACGAGCAGTACTTC	TRBJ2-7	NA	NA	TRBV19	14
CASSAGENSNQPQHF	TGTGCCAGCAGCGCTGGGGAGAATAGCAATCAGCCCCAGCATTTT	TRBJ1-5	NA	NA	TRBV28	15
CASSARTGEVVQPQHF	TGTGCCAGCAGTGCCCGGACAGGGGAGGTGGTTCAGCCCCAGCATTTT	TRBJ1-5	NA	TRBD1	TRBV27	16
CASSPAGLSYNEQFF	TGTGCCAGCAGCCCAGCGGGCCTCTCCTACAATGAGCAGTTCTTC	TRBJ2-1	once	NA	TRBV11-2	15
CASSESNSNSLETQYF	TGCGCCAGCAGTGAGTCTAACTCAAATTCGTTAGAGACCCAGTACTTC	TRBJ2-5	NA	NA	TRBV10-1	16
CASSLTGTDTQYF	TGTGCCAGCAGCTTGACTGGCACAGATACGCAGTATTTT	TRBJ2-3	NA	NA	TRBV5-6	13
CASSLASAAGQFF	TGTGCCAGCAGCTTGGCTAGCGCCGCCGGGCAGTTCTTC	TRBJ2-1	NA	NA	TRBV7-2	13
CASSLVGGYGYTF	TGTGCCAGCAGCTTGGTAGGGGGCTATGGCTACACCTTC	TRBJ1-2	NA	NA	TRBV5-6	13
CASSLAGYETQYF	TGTGCCAGCAGCTTAGCCGGTTACGAGACCCAGTACTTC	TRBJ2-5	NA	NA	TRBV7-9	13
CSVVLVGTGGEKLFF	TGCAGCGTTGTTCTAGTGGGGACAGGGGGGGAAAAACTGTTTTTT	TRBJ1-4	NA	TRBD1	TRBV29-1	15
CASSLAPTSGRPGSGELFF	TGTGCCAGCAGCTTAGCCCCGACTAGCGGGAGGCCAGGCAGCGGGGAGCTGTTTTTT	TRBJ2-2	once	TRBD2	TRBV11-2	19
CASSLVGTSGSDEQFF	TGTGCCAGCAGCTTAGTGGGGACTAGCGGGAGTGATGAGCAGTTCTTC	TRBJ2-1	once	TRBD2	TRBV7-2	16
CASSLTVVAGANVLTF	TGCGCCAGCAGCTTGACAGTAGTGGCTGGGGCCAACGTCCTGACTTTC	TRBJ2-6	NA	NA	TRBV5-1	16
CASSTATGGAAEAFF	TGTGCCAGCAGCACCGCGACAGGGGGGGCGGCTGAAGCTTTCTTT	TRBJ1-1	NA	TRBD1	TRBV9	15
CASSLAGTGENIQYF	TGTGCCAGCAGCTTAGCGGGGACAGGGGAAAACATTCAGTACTTC	TRBJ2-4	NA	TRBD1	TRBV7-9	15
CASSLAVRATEAFF	TGCGCCAGCAGCTTGGCTGTGAGGGCCACTGAAGCTTTCTTT	TRBJ1-1	NA	NA	TRBV5-1	14
CASSHFGDYEQYF	TGTGCCAGCAGTCATTTCGGGGACTACGAGCAGTACTTC	TRBJ2-7	NA	NA	TRBV27	13
CASSQGAAGGNEQFF	TGCGCCAGCAGCCAAGGGGCAGCGGGGGGCAATGAGCAGTTCTTC	TRBJ2-1	NA	TRBD2	TRBV4-1	15
CASSQREQGLEEKLFF	TGTGCCAGCAGCCAACGAGAACAGGGCCTCGAAGAAAAACTGTTTTTT	TRBJ1-4	few	NA	TRBV3-1/TRBV3-2	16
CASSLGSGNEKLFF	TGTGCCAGCAGCCTCGGTTCGGGGAACGAAAAACTGTTTTTT	TRBJ1-4	NA	NA	TRBV7-9	14
CASSPLQGRLTGELFF	TGTGCCAGCAGCCCCCTCCAGGGGCGATTAACCGGGGAGCTGTTTTTT	TRBJ2-2	NA	NA	TRBV7-9	16
CASSYGTSGAETQYF	TGCGCCAGCAGCTACGGGACTAGCGGGGCCGAGACCCAGTACTTC	TRBJ2-5	NA	TRBD2	TRBV5-1	15
CASSEPGQGVGYGYTF	TGTGCCAGTAGTGAACCGGGACAGGGAGTCGGCTATGGCTACACCTTC	TRBJ1-2	NA	TRBD1	TRBV19	16
CASSPGQGASGELFF	TGTGCCAGCAGTCCCGGACAGGGGGCGTCCGGGGAGCTGTTTTTT	TRBJ2-2	NA	TRBD1	TRBV6-5	15
CAISESSDWGRITARNSPLHF	TGTGCCATCAGTGAGTCGAGCGATTGGGGCAGGATCACGGCGAGGAATTCACCCCTCCACTTT	TRBJ1-6	NA	NA	TRBV10-3	21
CASSMEGVDTQYF	TGTGCCAGCAGCATGGAGGGTGTAGATACGCAGTATTTT	TRBJ2-3	NA	NA	TRBV6-5	13
CASTVGGANSNQPQHF	TGTGCCAGCACCGTAGGGGGCGCAAACAGCAATCAGCCCCAGCATTTT	TRBJ1-5	NA	TRBD1	TRBV28	16
CASSLAPLAVYNSPLHF	TGTGCCAGCAGCTTAGCTCCCCTGGCAGTCTATAATTCACCCCTCCACTTT	TRBJ1-6	NA	NA	TRBV7-2	17
CASTPGTGEGWEQYF	TGTGCCAGCACTCCCGGGACAGGGGAAGGTTGGGAGCAGTACTTC	TRBJ2-7	NA	TRBD1	TRBV19	15
CATSDASGKFSGANVLTF	TGTGCCACCAGTGATGCTAGCGGGAAATTCTCTGGGGCCAACGTCCTGACTTTC	TRBJ2-6	NA	TRBD2	TRBV24-1	18
CASSYEYHAYEQYF	TGTGCCAGCAGTTACGAGTATCACGCCTACGAGCAGTACTTC	TRBJ2-7	NA	NA	TRBV6-5	14
CASSRTGSNQPQHF	TGCGCCAGCAGTCGGACAGGTAGCAATCAGCCCCAGCATTTT	TRBJ1-5	NA	TRBD1	TRBV23-1	14
CASSHSPQGYGGELFF	TGTGCCAGCAGCCACTCGCCTCAGGGGTACGGCGGGGAGCTGTTTTTT	TRBJ2-2	NA	NA	TRBV3-1/TRBV3-2	16
CASSALEGVLHF	TGTGCCAGCAGCGCCCTTGAGGGGGTCCTACATTTT	TRBJ1-5	NA	NA	TRBV7-9	12
CAWTPVFGGLNTEAFF	TGTGCCTGGACCCCCGTCTTTGGGGGCCTGAACACTGAAGCTTTCTTT	TRBJ1-1	NA	NA	TRBV30	16
CASRWDRTPTYEQYF	TGTGCCAGCAGATGGGACAGGACCCCTACCTACGAGCAGTACTTC	TRBJ2-7	NA	TRBD1	TRBV28	15
CAITKGQGATEAFF	TGTGCCATCACCAAGGGACAGGGGGCAACTGAAGCTTTCTTT	TRBJ1-1	few	TRBD1	TRBV10-3	14
CASSLVTGNYSGNTIYF	TGTGCCAGCAGCTTGGTAACAGGCAATTACTCTGGAAACACCATATATTTT	TRBJ1-3	NA	NA	TRBV7-2	17
CASSLRRQSSYNEQFF	TGTGCCAGCAGCTTGAGGAGGCAGAGCTCCTACAATGAGCAGTTCTTC	TRBJ2-1	NA	NA	TRBV5-8	16
CASTDRTGGPNYGYTF	TGTGCCAGCACCGATCGAACAGGGGGCCCCAACTATGGCTACACCTTC	TRBJ1-2	few	TRBD1	TRBV6-6	16
CASSWGQDYGYTF	TGTGCCAGCAGTTGGGGACAGGACTATGGCTACACCTTC	TRBJ1-2	NA	TRBD1	TRBV27	13
CASSLESGGSNQPQHF	TGTGCCAGCAGCTTGGAATCGGGGGGAAGCAATCAGCCCCAGCATTTT	TRBJ1-5	NA	NA	TRBV5-6	16
CASSLRGIPGNTIYF	TGTGCCAGCAGTTTACGGGGGATCCCGGGAAACACCATATATTTT	TRBJ1-3	NA	NA	TRBV28	15
CASSPTSGDTDTQYF	TGTGCCAGCAGTCCGACTAGCGGGGACACAGATACGCAGTATTTT	TRBJ2-3	NA	TRBD2	TRBV9	15
CASGSDTEETQYF	TGTGCTAGTGGTTCGGACACTGAAGAGACCCAGTACTTC	TRBJ2-5	NA	NA	TRBV12-5	13
CASSKQGAVGEQYF	TGTGCCAGCAGCAAACAGGGGGCAGTGGGGGAGCAGTACTTC	TRBJ2-7	NA	TRBD1	TRBV27	14
CASSLVGGLAGNTDTQYF	TGCGCCAGCAGCTTGGTTGGGGGACTAGCGGGAAACACAGATACGCAGTATTTT	TRBJ2-3	NA	TRBD2	TRBV5-1	18
CASSQDRHAGGAVDYGYTF	TGTGCCAGCAGCCAAGATCGTCATGCAGGGGGCGCAGTAGACTATGGCTACACCTTC	TRBJ1-2	NA	TRBD1	TRBV3-1/TRBV3-2	19
CAIKGQENTEAFF	TGTGCCATCAAGGGACAGGAGAACACTGAAGCTTTCTTT	TRBJ1-1	NA	TRBD1	TRBV10-3	13
CASSPLTGITDTQYF	TGTGCCAGCAGCCCACTGACAGGGATCACAGATACGCAGTATTTT	TRBJ2-3	NA	TRBD1	TRBV5-8	15